These 9 T cell receptor beta chains were all obtained from the same sample, sequenced in a study of CD8 T cells in Susac syndrome. With random hexamers, reverse transcription was performed on about 0.45 to 1 ug of RNA. A single record per CDR3 protein comes from TCRdb applying MiXCR to the immunoSEQ multiplex PCR reads. There are 150,000 to 200,000 distinct CDR3 sequences in the sample; roughly 93% occur only once, and approximately 0.14% lies in the top ten. Sequencing was done on a sample of CD4+ T cells from PBMCs. The source is a human donor in good health.

The CDR3 DNA reads as TGTGCCATCAGTTTCACCGGGACAGGGGACACTGAAGCTTTCTTT. Protein: CAISFTGTGDTEAFF. The chain links TRBV10-3 to TRBJ1-1; TRBD1 aligns across 10 bases. The germline V gene encodes CDR1 ENHRY and CDR2 SYGVKD. CDR3 length equals 15 residues. V lost 5 bases, J lost 3 bases, and 6 bases stayed unmatched.

The gene calls are TRBV20-1 and TRBJ1-3; D is undetermined. V gave up 3 bases and J gave up 0 bases, with 6 bases separating them. Germline CDR1 DFQATT, CDR2 SNEGSKA (reference sequence). The CDR3 totals 13 residues. The CDR3 DNA follows: TGCAGTGCTAGTGTGGACTCTGGAAACACCATATATTTT. Encoded protein: CSASVDSGNTIYF.

The chain employs TRBV3-1 and TRBJ2-5; TRBD2 matches at 10 bases. From germline, CDR1 is LGHDT and CDR2 YNNKEL (reference sequence). The V gene end was trimmed by 6 bases and the J gene end by 5 bases; junction bases not matched to a gene: 9. The CDR3 is 15 amino acids. CDR3 nucleotide sequence: TGTGCCAGCAGTCAGGGGGCACTAGCGGGGGAGACCCAGTACTTC. It translates to CASSQGALAGETQYF.

This chain links TRBV4-1 with TRBJ2-5; D remains ambiguous. Germline V gene lookup returns CDR1 MGHRA and CDR2 YSYEKL. The CDR3 is 19 amino acids. V shed 0 bases and J shed 5 bases, with 25 bases lying between them. The CDR3 bases are TGCGCCAGCAGCCAAGATCTGGGAACAGAGCAGCCCCTGCGGGAGACCCAGTACTTC. Translation gives CASSQDLGTEQPLRETQYF.

A remark on this clonotype: Germline is not matched at one junction end, which may reflect a read error. CDR3 in DNA: TGTGCCTGGAGGCCGGACACCCCGACATATAGCAATCACCCCCAGCATTTT. Amino acid sequence: CAWRPDTPTYSNHPQHF. The V and J genes are TRBV30 and TRBJ1-5, with a possible D match to TRBD1 (5 bases). CDR3 length: 17 residues. Germline V lookup: CDR1 GTSNPN, CDR2 SVGIG (reference sequence).

The chain uses TRBV3-1 and TRBJ1-1; D is perhaps TRBD1 (5 bases). V lost 5 bases to trimming and J lost 4 bases, with 11 bases between them. The germline V gene has CDR1 LGHDT and CDR2 YNNKEL (reference sequence). This CDR3 is built from 13 residues. The CDR3 is CASSNRDGTEAFF. Here the CDR3 DNA reads TGTGCCAGCAGCAACCGGGACGGCACTGAAGCTTTCTTT.

The chain is built from TRBV10-3 and TRBJ2-3; D may be TRBD2 (7 bases). V was trimmed by 5 bases and J by 2 bases, leaving 14 bases between them. Germline V CDR1 and CDR2: ENHRY, SYGVKD. The CDR3 consists of 15 residues. The CDR3 here is CAISPLGGVTDTQYF. The CDR3 coding sequence is TGTGCCATCAGTCCCTTAGGGGGGGTCACAGATACGCAGTATTTT.

The chain couples TRBV19 to TRBJ2-2; weak D call: TRBD1 (5 bases). CDR1 and CDR2 from the germline V gene are LNHDA and SQIVND (reference sequence). The CDR3 runs 14 residues. Deletions cut 7 bases from V and 1 base from J, with 10 bases between. In DNA, the CDR3 is TGTGCCAGTAAATTACAGGAGAACACCGGGGAGCTGTTTTTT. As protein: CASKLQENTGELFF. Drawing the rest from reference TRBV19 and TRBJ2-2, the complete variable domain is DGGITQSPKYLFRKEGQNVTLSCEQNLNHDAMYWYRQDPGQGLRLIYYSQIVNDFQKGDIAEGYSVSREKKESFPLTVTSAQKNPTAFYLCASKLQENTGELFFGEGSRLTVL.

J is TRBJ1-6 and V is TRBV27; no firm D call. Trimming left V 5 bases short and J 14 bases short, with 16 bases between. Per the germline V gene, CDR1 is MNHEY and CDR2 is SMNVEV (reference sequence). CDR3 length: 13 residues. CDR3 coding DNA: TGTGCCAGCAGTCCCCTTTCCCAACCAGCCCTCCACTTT. Protein product: CASSPLSQPALHF.